This T cell receptor beta chain came from a study of T cell repertoires in cytomegalovirus infection. As for the study in general: Alongside well-studied HLA-B-restricted CMV epitopes, recently identified HLA-C-restricted CMV epitopes were also used.

CDR1 MNHEY and CDR2 SVGAGI come from the germline V gene. Trimming removed 2 bases at V and 5 bases at J, with 15 bases between. The CDR3 runs 15 residues. TCRdb re-derived calls from the reads in MiXCR, one entry per CDR3 protein. Of roughly 340,000 distinct CDR3 sequences listed, 25% to 35% are singletons. General study findings and limits: CMV-specific HLA-C-restricted TCR beta clonotypes dominated the ex vivo response.

Notes on this clonotype: Its antigen remains unknown.

Specimen: cultured PBMCs, collected from culture after CMV antigen stimulation. The origin of this receptor is a human donor in good health (CMV status not recorded). Some clones in this sample may be carry-over from other donors' samples. The V call is TRBV6-5, the J call TRBJ1-1, with D hard to call. The CDR3 protein is CASSYHTRAGTEAFF. DNA of the CDR3: TGTGCCAGCAGTTACCATACGAGGGCCGGGACTGAAGCTTTCTTT.